The sequence of this TCR beta chain was determined in a study of shared clonotypes between healthy human individuals. About this clone: The antigen remains undetermined.

Produced via immunoSEQ multiplex PCR; TCRdb's table is partial and in-frame only. This sample has hundreds of thousands of clones, with roughly 98% found just once. Study conclusions and caveats: Despite large depth, rarefaction showed incomplete sorted-subset sequencing.

Germline values: CDR1 LNHDA, CDR2 SQIVND (reference sequence). The trim removed 5 bases at V and 0 bases at J, leaving 8 bases unmatched. CDR3 length equals 17 residues. CD45RO negativity and positive selection for CCR7 defined naive CD8 cells, a population that excluded terminally differentiated effector memory CD45RA+ cells. The receptor's source is a man aged 25-40 years in good health. The J gene is TRBJ2-3, the V gene TRBV19; the match to TRBD2 covers 10 bases. Sequenced material: naive CD8+ T cells sorted from blood. The CDR3 protein is CASSPYPTSGSTDTQYF. As DNA, the CDR3 is TGTGCCAGTAGTCCCTACCCGACTAGCGGGAGCACAGATACGCAGTATTTT.